This TCR beta chain came from a study of cytomegalovirus exposure and HLA in healthy donors. Overall study results and limits: Researchers had no immune exposure information except CMV serostatus available.

Details on this clone: Its antigen is currently unknown.

This PCR relied on a set of 60 Vbeta primers and 13 Jbeta primers. Only in-frame clones appear in the TCRdb table, and some are missing; sequencing was by immunoSEQ multiplex PCR. The sample holds some 190,000 clones, approximately 80% seen once. Looked up from germline, CDR1 is MNHEY and CDR2 is SMNVEV (reference sequence). CDR3 length: 15 amino acids. The J segment lost 5 bases and the V segment lost 4 bases, leaving 3 bases of the junction unmatched. This TCR was sampled from a man in his forties or fifties in good health and CMV-seropositive. Input material: PBMCs. This chain uses TRBV27 with TRBJ2-1; 12 bases match TRBD2. The CDR3 is CASSSGLAGHNEQFF. The CDR3 DNA reads as TGTGCCAGCAGTTCGGGACTAGCGGGTCACAATGAGCAGTTCTTC.